Listed here are 15 T cell receptor beta chains from one sample, sequenced in a study of graft-versus-host responses after intestinal transplantation (dated by TCRdb to about 2021). What this sample's time point label stands for: cells obtained before transplantation from donor or recipient. Antigens of these TCRs are unknown. Libraries came from the immunoSEQ multiplex PCR assay. The clones in this table, taken by TCRdb from immuneACCESS, are in-frame only. Not every clone is retained; where verified, under half of the shortfall comes from an unresolved V gene, and the cause of the rest is unknown. Within this sample are 140,000 or so clones, with approximately 91% of them counted one time only. The leading ten clones occupy around 0.2% of the sample. The sequencing here drew on unstimulated CD4+ T cells sorted from spleen or lymph node cells, taken before intestinal transplant. The receptor set was obtained from a human donor who received an intestinal transplant.

The CDR3 DNA follows: TGTGCCATCAGTGCCACTGGGACAGGGATTAACTACGAGCAGTACTTC. Amino acids: CAISATGTGINYEQYF. V gene TRBV10-3 combines with J gene TRBJ2-7, with 9 nucleotides matching TRBD1. This CDR3 region has 16 residues. Germline lookup yields CDR1 ENHRY and CDR2 SYGVKD. J lost 3 bases, V lost 4 bases, and 10 bases had no gene match.

The chain carries TRBV7-8 and TRBJ2-7; D is unresolved. The CDR3 totals 14 residues. V shed 1 base and J shed 0 bases, with 7 bases lying between them. Germline values: CDR1 SGHVS, CDR2 FQNEAQ. The CDR3 sequence is CASSLGHASYEQYF. CDR3 nucleotide sequence: TGTGCCAGCAGCTTAGGACACGCCTCCTACGAGCAGTACTTC.

The rearrangement links TRBV27 to TRBJ2-3; D call uncertain. The CDR3 covers 11 residues. The V gene's germline CDR1 is MNHEY and CDR2 SMNVEV (reference sequence). Trimming removed 6 bases from V and 3 bases from J, with 4 bases in between. The CDR3 DNA reads as TGTGCCAGCAGAAGAACAGATACGCAGTATTTT. Amino acid sequence: CASRRTDTQYF.

This chain connects TRBV2 to TRBJ2-2, with a tentative D call TRBD2 (5 bases). Germline assignment: CDR1 SNHLY and CDR2 FYNNEI. Trimming removed 4 bases from V and 0 bases from J, with 9 bases in between. CDR3 size: 15 residues. CDR3 sequence: CASSAILANTGELFF. The CDR3 nucleotides read TGTGCCAGCAGTGCGATACTAGCGAACACCGGGGAGCTGTTTTTT.

The CDR3 sequence is CASTSVRADTQYF. The CDR3 DNA is TGTGCCAGCACCTCAGTGCGAGCAGATACGCAGTATTTT. This rearrangement joins TRBV2 to TRBJ2-3; no clear D. The length of the CDR3 is 13 residues. The V gene's germline CDR1 is SNHLY and CDR2 FYNNEI. The V gene lost 7 bases and the J gene lost 4 bases, with 12 bases spanning the gap.

Concerning this clone: This CDR3 is also generated by other DNA sequences in the sample. The genes are TRBV19 and TRBJ2-2; 7 nucleotides align to TRBD1. The CDR3 is made up of 14 amino acids. Germline trimming cut 6 bases from V and 6 bases from J; bases unmatched to any gene: 7. CDR1 and CDR2 (germline): LNHDA, SQIVND (reference sequence). The CDR3 loop is CASSPSTGPGELFF. The CDR3 bases are TGTGCCAGTAGCCCTTCGACAGGGCCCGGGGAGCTGTTTTTT.

The chain links TRBV6-5 to TRBJ2-2; possibly TRBD2 for D (5 bases). The germline CDR1 and CDR2 sequences are MNHEY and SVGAGI. CDR3 size: 14 residues. Trimming pared 4 bases from V and 6 bases from J, leaving 12 bases between. This CDR3 reads CASSFRMGAGELFF. In nucleotides, the CDR3 is TGTGCCAGCAGTTTCCGGATGGGAGCCGGGGAGCTGTTTTTT.

The chain is built from TRBV7-2 and TRBJ2-1; 9 bases are a match to TRBD2. With 0 bases clipped from V and 4 bases from J, the junction kept 7 bases outside the gene matches. The V gene's germline CDR1 is SGHTA and CDR2 FQGNSA. The CDR3 is 17 residues long. As DNA, the CDR3 is TGTGCCAGCAGCTTAGCGGGGGCGACTAGCGGTTACAATGAGCAGTTCTTC. Amino acids: CASSLAGATSGYNEQFF.

A single count supports this clone. The CDR3 DNA is TGTGCCAGCAGCCCACGGACAGGGAGAGGAAGAGATACGCAGTATTTT. This encodes CASSPRTGRGRDTQYF. The chain carries TRBV28 and TRBJ2-3; 8 bases align to TRBD1. V trimming: 6 bases; J trimming: 5 bases; junction bases outside the gene matches: 13. The CDR3 totals 16 residues. Per germline, CDR1 MDHEN and CDR2 SYDVKM.

This chain joins TRBV30 and TRBJ1-1; D possibly corresponds to TRBD1 (6 bases). Germline lookup yields CDR1 GTSNPN and CDR2 SVGIG (reference sequence). Trimming took 8 bases from V and 3 from J, leaving 13 bases between them. The CDR3 covers 12 residues. For the CDR3, the DNA is TGTGCCGGAAGACAGGTTTACACTGAAGCTTTCTTT. As protein: CAGRQVYTEAFF.

The chain couples TRBV19 to TRBJ1-4; the D gene is possibly TRBD1 (6 bases). V was shortened by 5 bases and J by 7 bases, with 14 bases between the two germline ends. The CDR3 is 14 residues long. CDR1 is LNHDA, CDR2 SQIVND, per germline (reference sequence). CDR3 DNA sequence: TGTGCCAGTAGTGAGTGGGGGCGCGGTGAAAAACTGTTTTTT. Its protein is CASSEWGRGEKLFF.

CDR3: CASSGETSGASYEQYF. The CDR3 DNA is TGTGCCAGCAGCGGCGAGACTAGCGGGGCCTCCTACGAGCAGTACTTC. The V call is TRBV5-6, the J call TRBJ2-7, with 11 bases that match TRBD2. This CDR3 region has 16 residues. Germline assignment: CDR1 SGHDT and CDR2 YYEEEE. The V gene end was trimmed by 4 bases and the J gene end by 0 bases; junction bases not matched to a gene: 6.

The count of this clone is one. J is TRBJ2-7 and V is TRBV6-1; TRBD1 or TRBD2 may be the D gene (5 bases each). V lost 4 bases and J lost 5, with 12 bases in between. Germline values: CDR1 MNHNS, CDR2 SASEGT. This CDR3 is 13 amino acids long. CDR3 sequence (DNA): TGTGCCAGCAGTGTCCTACGAGGGGACGAGCAGTACTTC. This codes for CASSVLRGDEQYF.

This chain connects TRBV9 to TRBJ1-3, with 8 bases that match TRBD1. CDR3 length: 16 amino acids. J lost 3 bases, V lost 4 bases, and 9 bases had no gene match. Germline V gene sequence: CDR1 SGDLS, CDR2 YYNGEE. The CDR3 sequence is CASSISQGAGGNTIYF. CDR3 DNA sequence: TGTGCCAGCAGCATCTCGCAGGGGGCAGGTGGAAACACCATATATTTT.

The V gene is TRBV7-8, the J gene TRBJ2-7, with 8 bases matching TRBD2. In germline, CDR1 is SGHVS, CDR2 FQNEAQ. This CDR3 spans 16 amino acids. The V gene end was trimmed by 4 bases and the J gene end by 5 bases; junction bases not matched to a gene: 13. CDR3 in amino acids: CASSSGASGPSDEQYF. The CDR3 nucleotides read TGTGCCAGCAGCTCTGGAGCTAGCGGGCCCTCTGACGAGCAGTACTTC.